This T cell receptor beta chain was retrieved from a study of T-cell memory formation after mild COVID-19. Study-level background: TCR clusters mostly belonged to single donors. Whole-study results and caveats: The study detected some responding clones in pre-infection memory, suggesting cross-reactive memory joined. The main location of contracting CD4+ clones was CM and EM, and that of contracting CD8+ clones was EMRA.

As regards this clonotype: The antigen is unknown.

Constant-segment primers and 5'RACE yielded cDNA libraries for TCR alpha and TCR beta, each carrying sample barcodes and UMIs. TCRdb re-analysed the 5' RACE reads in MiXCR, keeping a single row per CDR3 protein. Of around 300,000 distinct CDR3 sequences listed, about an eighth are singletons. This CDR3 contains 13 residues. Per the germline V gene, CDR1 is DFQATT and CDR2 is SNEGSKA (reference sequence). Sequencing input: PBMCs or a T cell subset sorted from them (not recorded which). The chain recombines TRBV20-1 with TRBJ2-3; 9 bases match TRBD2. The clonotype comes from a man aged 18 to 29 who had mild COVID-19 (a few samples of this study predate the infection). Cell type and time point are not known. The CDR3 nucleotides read TGCAGCCTTAGCGGGAGTACCGCAGATACGCAGTATTTT. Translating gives CSLSGSTADTQYF.